The 13 T cell receptor beta chains in this list originate from one sample, sequenced in a study of blood T cells in healthy people across ages. A second PCR, run for 7 to 11 cycles, used a sample-barcoded 5' primer plus a J-beta primer mix. TCRdb processed the 5' RACE reads anew with MiXCR; each CDR3 protein has one entry. This table holds hundreds of thousands of distinct CDR3 sequences, 58% found once. Sequenced: blood. These receptors were collected from a man aged 25-45 years in good health.

CDR3 region: CSAPLGWEDNEQFF. CDR3 coding DNA: TGCAGTGCTCCCTTGGGGTGGGAAGACAATGAGCAGTTCTTC. J is TRBJ2-1 and V is TRBV20-1, with D hard to call. Trimming left V 5 bases short and J 5 bases short, with 16 bases between. The CDR3 consists of 14 residues. CDR1 is DFQATT and CDR2 is SNEGSKA in the germline V gene (reference sequence).

This chain joins TRBV6-6 and TRBJ2-1, with D perhaps matching TRBD1 or TRBD2 (5 bases each). Germline loops: CDR1 MNHNY, CDR2 SVGAGI (reference sequence). This CDR3 has 14 residues. Trimming cost V 6 bases and J 7 bases, with 16 bases left between them. For the CDR3, the DNA is TGTGCCAGCAGCCCCGGGACCCAGCGGAATGAGCAGTTCTTC. Translated: CASSPGTQRNEQFF.

The chain employs TRBV18 and TRBJ1-5; 8 bases line up with TRBD1. The V segment lost 6 bases and the J segment 7 bases; nucleotides outside the gene matches: 11. Germline V gene sequence: CDR1 KGHSH, CDR2 LQKENI. This CDR3 is 15 amino acids long. CDR3 DNA: TGTGCCAGCTCGTCCCGGGACAGGATGGGACAGCCCCAGCATTTT. Its protein is CASSSRDRMGQPQHF.

There are many counts of this clonotype. J is TRBJ2-1 and V is TRBV12-3 or TRBV12-4, with TRBD2 matching 7 bases. This CDR3 is 16 amino acids long. J lost 0 bases, V lost 4 bases, and 6 bases had no gene match. CDR3 nucleotide sequence: TGTGCCAGCAGTTCCATATTAGCGGGCTCCTACAATGAGCAGTTCTTC. This translates into CASSSILAGSYNEQFF.

The CDR3 coding sequence is TGTGCCAGCAGTTTAATTGGGGGGGGCTACACCTTC. It codes for CASSLIGGGYTF. The chain combines TRBV27 with TRBJ1-2; TRBD1 might be the D (5 bases). Trimming removed 2 bases at V and 8 bases at J, with 9 bases between. Germline CDR1 and CDR2: MNHEY and SMNVEV (reference sequence). This CDR3 has 12 amino acids.

The chain employs TRBV5-6 and TRBJ2-5; 8 nucleotides agree with TRBD2. CDR1 is SGHDT and CDR2 is YYEEEE in the germline V gene. V lost 5 bases and J lost 3; bases outside the gene matches: 3. There are 13 residues in the CDR3. CDR3 coding DNA: TGTGCCAGCAGGGATAGCGGGGAAGAGACCCAGTACTTC. It translates to CASRDSGEETQYF. The complete variable domain, with remaining parts taken from reference TRBV5-6 and TRBJ2-5, reads DAGVTQSPTHLIKTRGQQVTLRCSPKSGHDTVSWYQQALGQGPQFIFQYYEEEERQRGNFPDRFSGHQFPNYSSELNVNALLLGDSALYLCASRDSGEETQYFGPGTRLLVL.

This clonotype was detected a few times. V and J are TRBV29-1 and TRBJ2-7, with TRBD2 identical over 9 bases. This CDR3 is built from 12 residues. Per germline, CDR1 SQVTM and CDR2 ANQGSEA. Trimming at V came to 6 bases and at J to 5 bases, leaving 5 bases not matched to a gene. This CDR3 is CSVLAGEDEQYF. In DNA form, the CDR3 reads TGCAGCGTGTTAGCGGGAGAGGACGAGCAGTACTTC.

The chain combines TRBV7-2 with TRBJ2-5; 13 nucleotides match TRBD2. CDR1 and CDR2 from the germline V gene are SGHTA and FQGNSA. The ends lost 7 bases at V and 5 bases at J; junction bases unmatched: 4. The CDR3 sequence is 14 residues long. The CDR3 loop is CASMTSGGRETQYF. Here the CDR3 DNA reads TGTGCCAGCATGACTAGCGGGGGGAGGGAGACCCAGTACTTC.

V gene TRBV27 combines with J gene TRBJ2-7; D is unresolved. Germline V gene lookup returns CDR1 MNHEY and CDR2 SMNVEV (reference sequence). There are 15 residues in the CDR3. With 6 bases removed from V and 5 bases from J, the gap between germline ends came to 20 bases. The DNA for the CDR3 is TGTGCCAGCAGCCCTGAGGCCCCCCCCATGGACGAGCAGTACTTC. Translation gives CASSPEAPPMDEQYF.

This clonotype was recorded once. This chain connects TRBV19 to TRBJ1-2, with 7 positions matching TRBD1. The CDR3 runs to 13 residues. J was trimmed by 5 bases and V by 9 bases; bases with no gene match: 9. Germline lookup yields CDR1 LNHDA and CDR2 SQIVND (reference sequence). CDR3 bases: TGTGCCAGCAATTCCCAGGGGGGGTATGGCTACACCTTC. This translates into CASNSQGGYGYTF.

As regards this clonotype: This may be a read error: a much more frequent sequence differs by one nucleotide. The V gene is TRBV7-2, the J gene TRBJ2-1; no reliable D call. The CDR3 runs 12 residues. Trimming pared 11 bases from V and 6 bases from J, leaving 14 bases between. Germline CDR1 is SGHTA and CDR2 is FQGNSA. The CDR3 DNA follows: TGTGCCGCGGCGGTCAGCATCAATGAGCAGTTCTTC. As protein: CAAAVSINEQFF.

The V gene is TRBV7-2, the J gene TRBJ2-7; the D gene could be TRBD1 or TRBD2 (5 bases each). The CDR3 sequence is 14 residues long. Per the germline V gene, CDR1 is SGHTA and CDR2 is FQGNSA. V shed 3 bases and J shed 5 bases, with 14 bases lying between them. The CDR3 DNA sequence: TGTGCCAGCAGCTTGGAACAGGACGGGAACGAGCAGTACTTC. Amino acids: CASSLEQDGNEQYF.

This clonotype appeared once. The genes are TRBV4-1 and TRBJ2-5; perhaps TRBD1 as D (5 bases). Germline loops: CDR1 MGHRA, CDR2 YSYEKL. This CDR3 is 14 amino acids long. Trimming took off 3 bases at V and 2 bases at J, with 10 bases between the two ends. The CDR3 loop is CASSQDTNQETQYF. CDR3 DNA sequence: TGCGCCAGCAGCCAGGACACCAATCAAGAGACCCAGTACTTC.